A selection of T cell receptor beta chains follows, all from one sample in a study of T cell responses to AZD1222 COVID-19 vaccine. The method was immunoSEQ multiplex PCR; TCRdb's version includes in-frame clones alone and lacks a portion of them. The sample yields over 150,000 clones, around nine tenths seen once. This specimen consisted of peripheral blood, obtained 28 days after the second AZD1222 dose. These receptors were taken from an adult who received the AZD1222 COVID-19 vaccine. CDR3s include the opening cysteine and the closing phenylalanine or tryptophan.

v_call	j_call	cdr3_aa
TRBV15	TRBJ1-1	CATSRSWAANTEAFF
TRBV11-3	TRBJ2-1	CASSLDGPNEQFF
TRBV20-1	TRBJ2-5	CSETGETQYF
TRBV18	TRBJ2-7	CASSPNQGVAGNEQYF
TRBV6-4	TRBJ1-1	CASNTDSLRDTEAFF
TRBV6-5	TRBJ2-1	CAISGIWGPENEQFF
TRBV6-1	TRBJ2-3	CASSDRGVTDTQYF
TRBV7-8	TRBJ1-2	CASSLMGPGNYGYTF
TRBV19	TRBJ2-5	CASSSGQVYQETQYF
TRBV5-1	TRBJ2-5	CASSPPTETQYF
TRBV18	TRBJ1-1	CASSPGQGRMNTEAFF
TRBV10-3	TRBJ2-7	CAISEGPGSSYEQYF
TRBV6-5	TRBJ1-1	CASSYQGRTEAFF
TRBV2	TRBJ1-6	CASTVSSYNSPLHF
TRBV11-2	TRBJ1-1	CASSPAPTQEYTEAFF
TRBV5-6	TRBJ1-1	CASSPGTGGKNTEAFF
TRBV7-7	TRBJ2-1	CASSLGLAPYNEQFF
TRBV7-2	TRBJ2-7	CASSLRPGTGAEQYF
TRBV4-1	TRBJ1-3	CASSPPAGQFSEPLENTIYF
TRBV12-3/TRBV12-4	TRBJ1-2	CASSSSGAYGYTF